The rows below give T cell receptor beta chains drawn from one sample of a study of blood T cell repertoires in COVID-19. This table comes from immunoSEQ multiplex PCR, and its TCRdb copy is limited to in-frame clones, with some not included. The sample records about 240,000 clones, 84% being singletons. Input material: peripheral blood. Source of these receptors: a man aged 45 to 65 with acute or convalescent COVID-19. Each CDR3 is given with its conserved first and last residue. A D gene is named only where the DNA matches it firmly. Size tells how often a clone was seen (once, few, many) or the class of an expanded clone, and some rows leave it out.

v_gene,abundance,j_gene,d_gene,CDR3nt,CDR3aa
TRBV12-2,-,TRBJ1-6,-,TGTGCAAGTCGCTTAAGACTGTCGGGCCCCCGGGGGGGAATCGCAGGTAATAATTCACCCCTCCACTTT,CASRLRLSGPRGGIAGNNSPLHF
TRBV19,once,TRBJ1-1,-,TGTGCCAGCTCCAATACAGGTATCACTGAAGCTTTCTTT,CASSNTGITEAFF
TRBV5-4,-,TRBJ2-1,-,TGTGCCAGCAGCCCCGGCACGGGGTACAATGAGCAGTTCTTC,CASSPGTGYNEQFF
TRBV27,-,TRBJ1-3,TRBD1,TGTGCCAGCAGTACATGGCGACAGGGGTCTGGAAACACCATATATTTT,CASSTWRQGSGNTIYF
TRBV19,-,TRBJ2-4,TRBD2,TGTGCCAGTAGTATAGGTGGGGCGGCGGGAGAAGGGAACATTCAGTACTTC,CASSIGGAAGEGNIQYF
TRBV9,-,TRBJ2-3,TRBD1,TGTGCCAGCAGCGCCCATGGTCAGGGGGACACAGATACGCAGTATTTT,CASSAHGQGDTDTQYF
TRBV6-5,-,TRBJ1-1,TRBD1,TGTGCCAGCAGTTCCAGGACAGGGAACAGTGAAGCTTTCTTT,CASSSRTGNSEAFF
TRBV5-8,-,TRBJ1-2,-,TGTGCCAGCAGCCCAGACAATGGTGGCTACACCTTC,CASSPDNGGYTF
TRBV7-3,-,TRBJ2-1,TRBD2,TGTGCCAGCAGCTCTCTAGCGGGGGGGATGACTAATGAGCAGTTCTTC,CASSSLAGGMTNEQFF
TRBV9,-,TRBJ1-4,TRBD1,TGTGCCAGTAACAGGGGTGCAACTAATGAAAAACTGTTTTTT,CASNRGATNEKLFF
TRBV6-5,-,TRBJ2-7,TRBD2,TGTGCCAGCAGCCAACCTAGCGGGAGTAGGAACGAGCAGTACTTC,CASSQPSGSRNEQYF
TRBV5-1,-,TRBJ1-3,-,TGCGCCAGCAGCTTGGCAGGGGTTGGTGGAAACACCATATATTTT,CASSLAGVGGNTIYF
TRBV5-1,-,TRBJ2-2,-,TGCGCCAGCAGCTCTGGACTTAAGAACACCGGGGAGCTGTTTTTT,CASSSGLKNTGELFF
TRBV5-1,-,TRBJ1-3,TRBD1,TGCGCCAGCAGTACAGACAGGGCCGCGACGGTGGGAAACACCATATATTTT,CASSTDRAATVGNTIYF
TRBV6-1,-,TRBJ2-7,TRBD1,TGTGCCAGCAGTGAGGACAGGGGGCCTCCCTACGAGCAGTACTTC,CASSEDRGPPYEQYF
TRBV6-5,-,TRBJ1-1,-,TGTGCCAGCACCATACCCGGGGGGGACAACACTGAAGCTTTCTTT,CASTIPGGDNTEAFF
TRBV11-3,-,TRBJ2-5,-,TGTGCCAGCAGCTTAGGCGAGGCAGAGACCCAGTACTTC,CASSLGEAETQYF
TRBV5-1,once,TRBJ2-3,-,TGCGCCAGCAGCCCGGGGGGCTCGCCAGATACGCAGTATTTT,CASSPGGSPDTQYF
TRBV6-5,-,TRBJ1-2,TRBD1,TGTGCCAGCAGAGGACAGGGAGGTAACTATGGCTACACCTTC,CASRGQGGNYGYTF
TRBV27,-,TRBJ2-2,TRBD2,TGTGCCAGCAGAACGCGGGGGGGCGGGACCGGGGAGCTGTTTTTT,CASRTRGGGTGELFF
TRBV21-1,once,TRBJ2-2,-,TGTGCCAGCAGCGAAAACGGGACAGGGCCCTTCGGGGAGCTGTTTTTT,CASSENGTGPFGELFF
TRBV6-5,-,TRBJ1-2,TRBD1,TGTGCCAGCAGTTTTACCGGGACAGGGGATGGCTACACCTTC,CASSFTGTGDGYTF
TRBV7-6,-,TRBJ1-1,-,TGTGCCAGCAGCTTAGAAGCGGCCGGTAACACTGAAGCTTTCTTT,CASSLEAAGNTEAFF
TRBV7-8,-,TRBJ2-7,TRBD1,TGTGCCAGCAGCTTAGAAGGGACAGGGGCATACGAGCAGTACTTC,CASSLEGTGAYEQYF
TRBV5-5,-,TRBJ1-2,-,TGTGCCAGCACCCAATGGGGGGGCGTCTCGTATGGCTACACCTTC,CASTQWGGVSYGYTF
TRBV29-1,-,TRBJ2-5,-,TGCAGCGTTGGGGCGTTCTCACAAGAGACCCAGTACTTC,CSVGAFSQETQYF
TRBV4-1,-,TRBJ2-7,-,TGCGCCAGCAGCCAAGATCACAGTGGATACGAGCAGTACTTC,CASSQDHSGYEQYF
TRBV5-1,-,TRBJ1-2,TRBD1,TGCGCCAGCAGCTGGGACAGGGGAGGCTACACCTTC,CASSWDRGGYTF
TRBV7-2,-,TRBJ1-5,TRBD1,TGTGCCAGCACCTGGGGACAGGGGGGGGATCAGCCCCAGCATTTT,CASTWGQGGDQPQHF
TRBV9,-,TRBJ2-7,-,TGTGCCAGCAGCCGTACTATCAGCGACTACGAGCAGTACTTC,CASSRTISDYEQYF
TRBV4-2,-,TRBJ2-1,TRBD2,TGTGCCAGCAGCCAAGACCCTAGCGGGGCTTCCTACAATGAGCAGTTCTTC,CASSQDPSGASYNEQFF
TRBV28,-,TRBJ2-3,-,TGTGCCACCATGACAGATACGCAGTATTTT,CATMTDTQYF
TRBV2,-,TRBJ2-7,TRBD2,TGTGCCAGCAGTGAAGCGTCCCAACCTAGCGGGAGTTTCTACGAGCAGTACTTC,CASSEASQPSGSFYEQYF
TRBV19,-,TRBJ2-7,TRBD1,TGTGCCAGTAGTCCGGGACAGTACCTCTACGAGCAGTACTTC,CASSPGQYLYEQYF
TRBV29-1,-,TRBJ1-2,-,TGCAGCGTTCGGGGTATTGGTGGCTACACCTTC,CSVRGIGGYTF
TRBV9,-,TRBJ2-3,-,TGTGCCAGCAGCGTGGGGGGAGATACGCAGTATTTT,CASSVGGDTQYF
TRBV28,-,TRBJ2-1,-,TGTGCCAGCAGTTTCGGGGGAACAGGAGGCTACAATGAGCAGTTCTTC,CASSFGGTGGYNEQFF
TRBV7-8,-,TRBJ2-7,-,TGTGCCAGCAGCTTAGGACAGCACTACGAGCAGTACTTC,CASSLGQHYEQYF
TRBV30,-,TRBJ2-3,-,TGTGCCTGGCACGCCACGAACCGGGACTTACTCACAGATACGCAGTATTTT,CAWHATNRDLLTDTQYF
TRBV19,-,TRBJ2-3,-,TGTGCCAGTAGTATCGGGGGAACAGATACGCAGTATTTT,CASSIGGTDTQYF